The next 30 T cell receptor beta chains were all read from a single sample in a study of cytomegalovirus exposure and HLA in healthy donors. TCRdb's copy holds only in-frame clones and misses some; the assay was immunoSEQ multiplex PCR. The sample lists 70,000 to 95,000 clones, roughly 93% seen once, with around 3.3% in the top ten. The sequenced sample was PBMCs. These receptors were taken from a woman between 25 and 40 years old in good health and CMV-seronegative.

The chain recombines TRBV30 with TRBJ2-2, with D maybe TRBD1 (5 bases). V lost 4 bases and J lost 3, with 9 bases in between. Looked up from germline, CDR1 is GTSNPN and CDR2 is SVGIG (reference sequence). This CDR3 region has 13 residues. The CDR3 sequence: CAWTGQYTGELFF. DNA for the CDR3: TGTGCCTGGACCGGACAATACACCGGGGAGCTGTTTTTT.

The chain couples TRBV4-3 to TRBJ1-6; D not certain. Germline CDR1 reads LGHNA; CDR2 reads YSLEER. Trimming cost V 0 bases and J 7 bases, with 13 bases left between them. The CDR3 totals 16 residues. CDR3 residues: CASSQDTPTRNSPLHF. The CDR3 DNA sequence: TGCGCCAGCAGCCAAGACACCCCAACTAGGAATTCACCCCTCCACTTT.

The J gene is TRBJ1-5, the V gene TRBV6-1, with D possibly being TRBD1 (6 bases). This CDR3 has 11 residues. The V end was cut by 3 bases, the J end by 12 bases, with 9 bases between. Germline V gives CDR1 MNHNS, CDR2 SASEGT. CDR3 residues: CASSEIGGQHF. The CDR3 nucleotides are TGTGCCAGCAGTGAGATAGGGGGCCAGCATTTT.

The chain carries TRBV4-1 and TRBJ1-1; D is undetermined. Per the germline V gene, CDR1 is MGHRA and CDR2 is YSYEKL. V lost 3 bases to trimming and J lost 0 bases, with 20 bases between them. The CDR3 contains 18 residues. The CDR3 region is CASSHSLGLQTLNTEAFF. The CDR3 DNA follows: TGCGCCAGCAGCCACTCATTGGGCCTTCAGACGCTGAACACTGAAGCTTTCTTT.

V is TRBV10-3 and J is TRBJ1-2; 9 bases are shared with TRBD1. The V gene's germline CDR1 is ENHRY and CDR2 SYGVKD. V lost 4 bases to trimming and J lost 2 bases; unmatched junction nucleotides: 8. This CDR3 spans 16 amino acids. CDR3 region: CAISVNRGLSNYGYTF. DNA of the CDR3: TGTGCCATCAGTGTAAACAGGGGGCTATCAAACTATGGCTACACCTTC.

The J gene is TRBJ2-7, the V gene TRBV4-1; TRBD2 agrees at 8 bases. The germline CDR1 and CDR2 sequences are MGHRA and YSYEKL. The CDR3 contains 14 residues. J gave up 10 bases and V 1 base, and 9 bases lay outside the gene matches. The CDR3 DNA is TGCGCCAGCAGCCAAGGCGGGAGCGGGGGAGATCAGTACTTC. It is translated as CASSQGGSGGDQYF.

The chain joins TRBV4-1 to TRBJ1-2, with a weak D call TRBD1 (6 bases). In germline, CDR1 is MGHRA, CDR2 YSYEKL. Deletions cut 1 base from V and 9 bases from J, with 15 bases between. This CDR3 spans 14 amino acids. The CDR3 region is CASSQVGAGARYTF. The CDR3 DNA sequence: TGCGCCAGCAGCCAAGTTGGGGCAGGGGCCCGCTACACCTTC.

The chain recombines TRBV25-1 with TRBJ1-6; no firm D call. The germline V gene has CDR1 MGHDK and CDR2 SYGVNS. V was trimmed by 2 bases and J by 4 bases, leaving 9 bases between them. The CDR3 spans 15 residues. The CDR3 DNA follows: TGTGCCAGCAGTGAAGAGGCAGCATATAATTCACCCCTCCACTTT. It specifies CASSEEAAYNSPLHF.

This sequence joins TRBV4-1 and TRBJ2-2, with D possibly matching TRBD2 (5 bases). Germline CDR1 and CDR2: MGHRA and YSYEKL. V was shortened by 0 bases and J by 0 bases, with 11 bases between the two germline ends. The CDR3 sequence is 17 residues long. DNA of the CDR3: TGCGCCAGCAGCCAAGATCCGGGATGGTCGAACACCGGGGAGCTGTTTTTT. It specifies CASSQDPGWSNTGELFF.

The V gene is TRBV5-6, the J gene TRBJ2-1, with 13 bases fitting TRBD2. V lost 4 bases to trimming and J lost 7 bases; unmatched junction nucleotides: 14. The length of the CDR3 is 18 residues. Germline assignment: CDR1 SGHDT and CDR2 YYEEEE. CDR3 in DNA: TGTGCCAGCAGCCAGCCAACTAGCGGGAGGGGTCTTAGAAATGAGCAGTTCTTC. Translation gives CASSQPTSGRGLRNEQFF.

The count of this clone is one. This rearrangement joins TRBV20-1 to TRBJ2-1; a weak D match, TRBD2 (6 bases). V lost 6 bases to trimming and J lost 10 bases, with 13 bases between them. This CDR3 is built from 11 residues. CDR1 is DFQATT and CDR2 is SNEGSKA in the germline V gene (reference sequence). The DNA of the CDR3 is TGCAGTGCCCCACGGGGGTTCGAGCAGTTCTTC. Amino acid sequence: CSAPRGFEQFF.

The V and J genes are TRBV6-1 and TRBJ2-3; possible D gene TRBD2, 5 bases. Trimming removed 7 bases from V and 0 bases from J, with 14 bases in between. Germline CDR1 MNHNS, CDR2 SASEGT. The CDR3 extends over 15 amino acids. The CDR3 region is CASKLRGGSTDTQYF. For the CDR3, the DNA is TGTGCCAGCAAGCTCCGGGGTGGTAGCACAGATACGCAGTATTTT.

The genes are TRBV7-8 and TRBJ2-3, with D maybe TRBD2 (6 bases). The V gene's germline CDR1 is SGHVS and CDR2 FQNEAQ. V dropped 8 bases and J dropped 0 bases, with 15 bases sitting between them. This CDR3 region has 15 residues. The CDR3 spells CASRPLAGSTDTQYF. Written as DNA, the CDR3 is TGTGCCAGCCGGCCATTGGCGGGGAGCACAGATACGCAGTATTTT.

The rearrangement links TRBV28 to TRBJ1-1, with TRBD1 matching over 9 bases. V lost 2 bases and J lost 5; bases outside the gene matches: 15. Germline loops: CDR1 MDHEN, CDR2 SYDVKM. The CDR3 is 18 residues long. This CDR3 reads CASSLTGGLGEVETEAFF. The CDR3 DNA reads as TGTGCCAGCAGTTTAACAGGGGGCTTGGGGGAAGTCGAGACTGAAGCTTTCTTT.

The genes are TRBV4-2 and TRBJ1-2, with D perhaps TRBD1 (6 bases). The germline V gene encodes CDR1 LGHNA and CDR2 YNFKEQ. CDR3 length: 16 residues. V dropped 0 bases and J dropped 5 bases, with 16 bases sitting between them. The CDR3 protein is CASSQDLVDRRYGYTF. DNA of the CDR3: TGTGCCAGCAGCCAAGATCTTGTGGACAGACGGTATGGCTACACCTTC.

This clone was observed once. The chain links TRBV5-4 to TRBJ1-6; possibly TRBD1 for D (5 bases). The CDR3 contains 16 residues. V gave up 0 bases and J gave up 4 bases, with 11 bases separating them. Germline-derived CDR1 and CDR2 are SGHNT and YYREEE (reference sequence). The CDR3 reads CASSLVSGIYNSPLHF. CDR3 coding DNA: TGTGCCAGCAGCTTGGTGTCAGGGATTTATAATTCACCCCTCCACTTT.

This clone was seen a handful of times. The rearrangement links TRBV2 to TRBJ1-2; D remains unclear. Trimming shortened V by 2 bases and J by 4 bases, and 5 bases separated the two germline ends. The CDR3 is 12 amino acids. CDR1 and CDR2 (germline): SNHLY, FYNNEI. The CDR3 coding sequence is TGTGCCAGCAGTGAATACACCTATGGCTACACCTTC. It encodes CASSEYTYGYTF.

The chain joins TRBV9 to TRBJ1-1; the match to TRBD1 covers 9 bases. Germline V gene data show CDR1 as SGDLS and CDR2 as YYNGEE. V lost 3 bases to trimming and J lost 4 bases; unmatched junction nucleotides: 7. The CDR3 has 15 amino acids. This CDR3 reads CASSARQGVTTEAFF. Here the CDR3 DNA reads TGTGCCAGCAGCGCCCGACAGGGGGTAACCACTGAAGCTTTCTTT. The full variable domain, in which reference TRBV9 and TRBJ1-1 provide the parts outside the CDR3, is DSGVTQTPKHLITATGQRVTLRCSPRSGDLSVYWYQQSLDQGLQFLIQYYNGEERAKGNILERFSAQQFPDLHSELNLSSLELGDSALYFCASSARQGVTTEAFFGQGTRLTVV.

The V gene is TRBV4-2, the J gene TRBJ2-3; D not resolved. The germline V gene encodes CDR1 LGHNA and CDR2 YNFKEQ. Trimming stripped 1 base from V and 5 bases from J, with 13 bases between. This CDR3 contains 15 residues. CDR3 nucleotide sequence: TGTGCCAGCAGCCAAGGCCTTCTAGTCGGAGATACGCAGTATTTT. Encoded protein: CASSQGLLVGDTQYF.

The rearrangement uses TRBV5-1 and TRBJ1-1; D call uncertain. CDR3 length: 16 amino acids. Germline CDR1 and CDR2: SGHRS and YFSETQ. The V end was cut by 4 bases, the J end by 0 bases, with 16 bases between. The CDR3 DNA reads TGCGCCAGCAGCCCTCGTTCGGGGTACATGAACACTGAAGCTTTCTTT. This encodes CASSPRSGYMNTEAFF.

The chain links TRBV10-1 to TRBJ2-1; no firm D call. The V gene lost 6 bases and the J gene lost 12 bases, with 15 bases spanning the gap. This CDR3 comprises 12 residues. Germline CDR1 is WNHNN and CDR2 is SYGVQD (reference sequence). The CDR3: CASSTTTRGQFF. DNA for the CDR3: TGCGCCAGCAGCACAACGACTCGTGGGCAGTTCTTC.

CDR3 in amino acids: CASSLASPSYNEQFF. The CDR3 DNA sequence: TGTGCCAGCAGCTTAGCTAGTCCAAGCTACAATGAGCAGTTCTTC. The J gene is TRBJ2-1, the V gene TRBV11-2; D unclear. Trimming removed 1 base at V and 3 bases at J, with 10 bases between. Germline V gene data show CDR1 as SGHAT and CDR2 as FQNNGV. The CDR3 loop spans 15 amino acids.

CDR3 coding DNA: TGTGCCAGCAGTTTCGGGGGGGTTCGGGCCACAGATACGCAGTATTTT. Translation gives CASSFGGVRATDTQYF. This chain connects TRBV28 to TRBJ2-3, with 8 bases matching TRBD2. J gave up 2 bases and V 3 bases, and 7 bases lay outside the gene matches. Looked up from germline, CDR1 is MDHEN and CDR2 is SYDVKM. This CDR3 is 16 amino acids long.

This clone was seen a single time. This chain uses TRBV5-1 with TRBJ2-2; TRBD1 might be the D (5 bases). Trimming took 2 bases from V and 7 from J, leaving 6 bases between them. This CDR3 has 12 residues. The V gene's germline CDR1 is SGHRS and CDR2 YFSETQ. The CDR3 sequence is CASSFQGGELFF. The CDR3 DNA follows: TGCGCCAGCAGCTTCCAGGGCGGGGAGCTGTTTTTT.

The chain recombines TRBV14 with TRBJ2-6; 7 nucleotides line up with TRBD2. The germline V gene encodes CDR1 SGHDN and CDR2 FVKESK. J gave up 4 bases and V 0 bases, and 9 bases lay outside the gene matches. The CDR3 runs to 18 residues. CDR3 in DNA: TGTGCCAGCAGCCAAGAGGGCCGGGGAGGGCTCGGGGCCAACGTCCTGACTTTC. This codes for CASSQEGRGGLGANVLTF.

The chain employs TRBV21-1 and TRBJ1-1; TRBD1 is taken as the D call from the table, unchecked against the DNA. TRBV21-1 is described as a pseudogene. The CDR3 totals 17 residues. In DNA, the CDR3 is TGTGCCAGCAGCCCAAAAAGCCGACAGGGTGGTGACACTGAAGCTTTCTTT. Its protein product is CASSPKSRQGGDTEAFF.

This chain joins TRBV30 and TRBJ1-6; the D is unclear. The CDR3 length is 9 residues. V dropped 6 bases and J dropped 8 bases, with 2 bases sitting between them. Germline CDR1 GTSNPN, CDR2 SVGIG (reference sequence). CDR3 DNA: TGTGCCTGCGATTCACCCCTCCACTTT. It codes for CACDSPLHF.

The genes are TRBV2 and TRBJ2-1; D remains ambiguous. Germline loops: CDR1 SNHLY, CDR2 FYNNEI. Trimming removed 4 bases from V and 7 bases from J, with 5 bases in between. The CDR3 sequence is 11 residues long. CDR3 in amino acids: CASSVTNEQFF. CDR3 sequence (DNA): TGTGCCAGCAGTGTGACAAATGAGCAGTTCTTC.

This clone was recorded only once. The rearrangement joins TRBV28 to TRBJ1-6; 10 nucleotides align to TRBD1. The V and J ends lost 6 bases and 10 bases, in that order; junction bases with no gene match: 6. From germline, CDR1 is MDHEN and CDR2 SYDVKM. The CDR3 spans 14 residues. The CDR3 protein is CASRSTGGGSPLHF. As DNA, the CDR3 is TGTGCCAGCAGATCGACAGGGGGCGGCTCACCCCTCCACTTT.

V usage is TRBV30 and J usage is TRBJ1-2; D remains ambiguous. The CDR3 has 12 amino acids. V was clipped by 5 bases and J by 5 bases, with 12 bases between them. Looked up from germline, CDR1 is GTSNPN and CDR2 is SVGIG (reference sequence). CDR3 sequence reads: CAWSLGGYGYTF. The CDR3 coding sequence is TGTGCCTGGTCCCTGGGCGGGTATGGCTACACCTTC.